This T cell receptor beta chain appears in the sequencing data of a study of blood T cells in healthy people across ages. The CDR3 extends over 11 amino acids. V was cut by 5 bases and J by 10 bases, with 9 bases left in between. Every participating donor contributed roughly 10 milliliters of peripheral blood through a draw. PBMCs numbering at least 6 million were isolated per sample. Primers used in a second PCR of roughly 6 to 12 cycles were a sample-barcoded 5' primer and a J-beta primer mix. One entry per CDR3 protein, called by TCRdb with MiXCR from the 5' RACE reads. The sample lists some 700,000 distinct CDR3 sequences; approximately 22% were seen once. Only a few counts were recorded for this clonotype. Its antigen is undetermined. Broader study findings: Both naive CD4+ cell counts and diversity were greater in long-lived donors than in aged donors.

This clonotype was sampled from a man aged 70-80 years in good health. The rearrangement joins TRBV12-3 or TRBV12-4 to TRBJ1-3; weak D call: TRBD1 (5 bases). The specimen was blood. The CDR3 is CASSVAGTIYF. CDR3 DNA sequence: TGTGCCAGCAGTGTGGCAGGGACCATATATTTT.